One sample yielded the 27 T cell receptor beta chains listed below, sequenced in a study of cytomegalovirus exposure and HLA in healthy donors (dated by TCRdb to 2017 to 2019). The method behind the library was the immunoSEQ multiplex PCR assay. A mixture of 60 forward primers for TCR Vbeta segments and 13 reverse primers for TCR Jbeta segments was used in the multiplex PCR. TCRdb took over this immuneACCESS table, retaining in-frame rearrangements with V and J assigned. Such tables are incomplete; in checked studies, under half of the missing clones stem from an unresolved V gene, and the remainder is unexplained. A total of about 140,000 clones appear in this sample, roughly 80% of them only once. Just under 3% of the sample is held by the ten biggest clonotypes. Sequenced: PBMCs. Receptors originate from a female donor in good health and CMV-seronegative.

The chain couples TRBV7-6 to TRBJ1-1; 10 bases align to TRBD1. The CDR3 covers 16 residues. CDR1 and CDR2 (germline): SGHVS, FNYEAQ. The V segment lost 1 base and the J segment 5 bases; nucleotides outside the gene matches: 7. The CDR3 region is CASSLETGGWGTEAFF. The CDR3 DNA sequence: TGTGCCAGCAGCTTAGAGACAGGGGGCTGGGGTACTGAAGCTTTCTTT.

The CDR3 region has the DNA TGTGCCAGCAGCGTAGGGACAAGCTCTGGAAACACCATATATTTT. Protein product: CASSVGTSSGNTIYF. V is TRBV9 and J is TRBJ1-3; a possible D gene is TRBD1 (5 bases). Trimming removed 0 bases at V and 0 bases at J, with 7 bases between. This CDR3 has 15 amino acids. Germline V gene sequence: CDR1 SGDLS, CDR2 YYNGEE. Drawing the rest from reference TRBV9 and TRBJ1-3, the complete variable domain is DSGVTQTPKHLITATGQRVTLRCSPRSGDLSVYWYQQSLDQGLQFLIQYYNGEERAKGNILERFSAQQFPDLHSELNLSSLELGDSALYFCASSVGTSSGNTIYFGEGSWLTVV.

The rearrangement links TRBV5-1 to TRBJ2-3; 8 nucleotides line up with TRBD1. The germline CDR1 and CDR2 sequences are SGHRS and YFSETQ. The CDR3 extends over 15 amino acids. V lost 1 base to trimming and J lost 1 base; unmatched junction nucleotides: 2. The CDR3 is CASSLRTGRTDTQYF. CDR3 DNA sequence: TGCGCCAGCAGCTTGAGGACAGGGCGCACAGATACGCAGTATTTT.

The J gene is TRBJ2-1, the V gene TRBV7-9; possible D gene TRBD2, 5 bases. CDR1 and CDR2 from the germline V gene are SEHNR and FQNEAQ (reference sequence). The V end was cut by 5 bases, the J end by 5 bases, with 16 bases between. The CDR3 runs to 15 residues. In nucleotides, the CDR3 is TGTGCCAGCAGCCCGCCGGGGAACCAGAACAATGAGCAGTTCTTC. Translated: CASSPPGNQNNEQFF.

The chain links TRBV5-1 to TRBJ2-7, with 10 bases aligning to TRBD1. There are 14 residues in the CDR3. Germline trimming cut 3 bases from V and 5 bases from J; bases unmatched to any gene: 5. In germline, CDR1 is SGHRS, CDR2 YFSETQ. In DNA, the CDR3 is TGCGCCAGCAGCTCACCGGGACAGGGGAACGAGCAGTACTTC. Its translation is CASSSPGQGNEQYF.

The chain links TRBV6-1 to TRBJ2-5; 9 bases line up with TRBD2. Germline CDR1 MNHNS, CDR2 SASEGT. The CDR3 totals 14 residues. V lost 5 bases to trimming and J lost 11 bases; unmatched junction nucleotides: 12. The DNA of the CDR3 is TGTGCCAGCAGTTATAGCGGGAGCCCCTTGACTCAGTACTTC. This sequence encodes CASSYSGSPLTQYF.

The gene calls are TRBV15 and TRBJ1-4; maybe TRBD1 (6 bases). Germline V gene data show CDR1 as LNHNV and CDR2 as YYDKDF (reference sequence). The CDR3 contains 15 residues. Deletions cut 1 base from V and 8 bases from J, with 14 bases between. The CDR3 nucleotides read TGTGCCACCAGCAGAGCGAGGCAGGGGCTAGAAAAACTGTTTTTT. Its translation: CATSRARQGLEKLFF.

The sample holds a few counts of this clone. The CDR3 DNA reads TGCGCCAGCAGCCATCGCGTCGTGACTAATGAAAAACTGTTTTTT. Protein sequence: CASSHRVVTNEKLFF. J is TRBJ1-4 and V is TRBV4-1, with no clear D. V lost 3 bases to trimming and J lost 2 bases, with 10 bases between them. CDR3 length: 15 residues. CDR1 MGHRA and CDR2 YSYEKL come from the germline V gene.

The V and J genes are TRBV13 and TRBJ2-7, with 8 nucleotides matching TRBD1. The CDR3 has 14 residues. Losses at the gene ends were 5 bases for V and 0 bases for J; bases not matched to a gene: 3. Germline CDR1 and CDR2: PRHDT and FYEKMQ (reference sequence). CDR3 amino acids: CASSQGQASYEQYF. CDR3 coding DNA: TGTGCCAGCAGCCAGGGACAGGCCTCCTACGAGCAGTACTTC.

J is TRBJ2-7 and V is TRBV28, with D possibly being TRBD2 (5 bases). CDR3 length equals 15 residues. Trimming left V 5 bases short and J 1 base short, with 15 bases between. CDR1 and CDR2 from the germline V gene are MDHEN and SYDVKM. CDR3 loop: CASSPSRALSYEQYF. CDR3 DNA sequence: TGTGCCAGCAGTCCCTCGAGGGCCCTTTCCTACGAGCAGTACTTC.

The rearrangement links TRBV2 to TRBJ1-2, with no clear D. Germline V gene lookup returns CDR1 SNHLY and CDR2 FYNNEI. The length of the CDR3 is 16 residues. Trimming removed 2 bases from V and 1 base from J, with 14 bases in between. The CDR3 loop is CASSERFSGFNYGYTF. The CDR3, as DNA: TGTGCCAGCAGTGAACGATTTTCAGGTTTTAACTATGGCTACACCTTC.

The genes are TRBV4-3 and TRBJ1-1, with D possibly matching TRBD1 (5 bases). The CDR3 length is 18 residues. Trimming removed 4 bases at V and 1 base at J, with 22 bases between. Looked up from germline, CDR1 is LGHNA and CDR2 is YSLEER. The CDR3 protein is CASSPSRTNFLSNTEAFF. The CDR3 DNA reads TGCGCCAGCAGCCCGTCGAGGACAAATTTTTTATCGAACACTGAAGCTTTCTTT.

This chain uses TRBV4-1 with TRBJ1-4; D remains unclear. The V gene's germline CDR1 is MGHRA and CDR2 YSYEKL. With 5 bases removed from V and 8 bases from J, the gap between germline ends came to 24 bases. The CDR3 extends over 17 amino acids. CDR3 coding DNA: TGCGCCAGCAGCACCTTCTCAGTTATGGACGGAGGGGAAAAACTGTTTTTT. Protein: CASSTFSVMDGGEKLFF.

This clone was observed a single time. The chain's CDR3 is CASSVLQGASYEQYF. Here the CDR3 DNA reads TGTGCCAGCAGTGTACTCCAGGGGGCATCCTACGAGCAGTACTTC. This chain links TRBV6-1 with TRBJ2-7; 8 bases match TRBD1. Per germline, CDR1 MNHNS and CDR2 SASEGT. The CDR3 contains 15 residues. Trimming cost V 4 bases and J 1 base; bases outside gene matches: 6.

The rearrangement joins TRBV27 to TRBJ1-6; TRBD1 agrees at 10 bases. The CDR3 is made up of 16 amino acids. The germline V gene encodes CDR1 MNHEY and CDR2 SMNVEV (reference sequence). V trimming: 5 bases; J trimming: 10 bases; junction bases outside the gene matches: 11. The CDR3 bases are TGTGCCAGCAGTGAACGACAGGGGGCAGGGGGATCACCCCTCCACTTT. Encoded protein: CASSERQGAGGSPLHF.

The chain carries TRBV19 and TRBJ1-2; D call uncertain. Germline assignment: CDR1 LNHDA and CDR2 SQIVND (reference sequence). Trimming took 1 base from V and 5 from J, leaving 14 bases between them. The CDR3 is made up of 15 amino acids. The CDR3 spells CASSIGQGSGYGYTF. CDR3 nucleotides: TGTGCCAGTAGTATAGGCCAAGGGTCGGGATATGGCTACACCTTC.

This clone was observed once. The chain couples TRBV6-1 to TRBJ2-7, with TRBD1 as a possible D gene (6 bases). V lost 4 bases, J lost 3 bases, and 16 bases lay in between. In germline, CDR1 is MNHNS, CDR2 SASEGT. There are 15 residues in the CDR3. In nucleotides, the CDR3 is TGTGCCAGCAGTGTAGACAGAACAGGGAGCTACGAGCAGTACTTC. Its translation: CASSVDRTGSYEQYF.

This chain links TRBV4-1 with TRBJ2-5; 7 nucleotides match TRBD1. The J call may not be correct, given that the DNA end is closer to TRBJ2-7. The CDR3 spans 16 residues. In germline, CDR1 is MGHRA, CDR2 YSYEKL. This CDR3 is CASSQGDRQGNYEQYF. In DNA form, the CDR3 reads TGCGCCAGCAGCCAAGGAGACCGACAGGGTAACTACGAGCAGTACTTC.

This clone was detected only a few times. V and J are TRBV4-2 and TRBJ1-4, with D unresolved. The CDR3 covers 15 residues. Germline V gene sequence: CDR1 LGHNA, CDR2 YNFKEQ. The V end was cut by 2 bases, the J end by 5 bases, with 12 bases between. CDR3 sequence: CASSQYPGLNEKLFF. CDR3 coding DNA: TGTGCCAGCAGCCAATATCCCGGGTTGAATGAAAAACTGTTTTTT.

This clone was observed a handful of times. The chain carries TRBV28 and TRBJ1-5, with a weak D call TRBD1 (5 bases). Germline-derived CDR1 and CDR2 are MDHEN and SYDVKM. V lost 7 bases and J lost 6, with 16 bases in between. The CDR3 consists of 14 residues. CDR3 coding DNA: TGTGCCAGCAACAAGGGCGGGGGAGCTCAGCCCCAGCATTTT. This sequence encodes CASNKGGGAQPQHF.

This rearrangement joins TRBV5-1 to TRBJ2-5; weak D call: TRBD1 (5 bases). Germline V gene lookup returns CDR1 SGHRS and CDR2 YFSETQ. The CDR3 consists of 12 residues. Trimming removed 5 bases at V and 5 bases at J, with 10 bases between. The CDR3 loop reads CASSRAGETQYF. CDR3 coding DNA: TGCGCCAGCAGTAGAGCAGGGGAGACCCAGTACTTC.

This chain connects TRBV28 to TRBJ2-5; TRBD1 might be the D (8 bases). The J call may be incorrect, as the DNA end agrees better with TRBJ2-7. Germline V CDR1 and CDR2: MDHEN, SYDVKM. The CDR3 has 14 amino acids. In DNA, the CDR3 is TGTGCCAGCAGACAGGGGGGGAGCTCCTACGAGCAGTACTTC. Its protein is CASRQGGSSYEQYF.

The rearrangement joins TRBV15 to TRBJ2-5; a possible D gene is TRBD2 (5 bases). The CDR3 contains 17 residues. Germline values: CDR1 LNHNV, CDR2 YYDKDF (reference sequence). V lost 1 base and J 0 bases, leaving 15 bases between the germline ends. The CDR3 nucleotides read TGTGCCACCAGCAGAGGCCGGGGTATAGAGTACCAAGAGACCCAGTACTTC. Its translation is CATSRGRGIEYQETQYF.

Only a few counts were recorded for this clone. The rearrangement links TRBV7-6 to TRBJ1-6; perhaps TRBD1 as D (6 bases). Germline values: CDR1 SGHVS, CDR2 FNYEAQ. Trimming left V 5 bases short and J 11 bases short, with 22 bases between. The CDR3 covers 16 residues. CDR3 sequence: CASSAPGGARGAPLHF. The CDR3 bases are TGTGCCAGCAGCGCCCCGGGGGGGGCGCGGGGAGCACCCCTCCACTTT.

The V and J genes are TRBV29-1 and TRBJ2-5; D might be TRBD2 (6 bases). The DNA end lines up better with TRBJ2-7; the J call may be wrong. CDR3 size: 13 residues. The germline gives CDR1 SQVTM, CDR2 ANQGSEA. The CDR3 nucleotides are TGCAGCGTTGGGGGACTGTTTACCTACGAGCAGTACTTC. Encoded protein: CSVGGLFTYEQYF.

CDR3 in amino acids: CASSFSQSEKLFF. The CDR3, as DNA: TGTGCCAGCAGCTTCTCTCAGTCTGAAAAACTGTTTTTT. The V call is TRBV6-6, the J call TRBJ1-4; D not certain. CDR3 length: 13 residues. Germline V lookup: CDR1 MNHNY, CDR2 SVGAGI (reference sequence). Trimming pared 6 bases from V and 7 bases from J, leaving 12 bases between.

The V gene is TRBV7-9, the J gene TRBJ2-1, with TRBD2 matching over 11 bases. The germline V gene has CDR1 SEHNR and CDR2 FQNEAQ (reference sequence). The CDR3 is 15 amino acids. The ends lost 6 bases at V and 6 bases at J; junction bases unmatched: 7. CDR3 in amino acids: CASRSTSGSSNEQFF. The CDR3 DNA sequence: TGTGCCAGCAGATCAACTAGCGGGAGTAGCAATGAGCAGTTCTTC.